This T cell receptor beta chain originates from a study of cytomegalovirus exposure and HLA in healthy donors. V lost 1 base, J lost 6 bases, and 7 bases stayed unmatched. The length of the CDR3 is 16 residues. Germline V gene lookup returns CDR1 SNHLY and CDR2 FYNNEI. The PCR made use of 60 Vbeta and 13 Jbeta primers. The assay was immunoSEQ multiplex PCR, and TCRdb's table has in-frame clones only and misses some. The sample lists 60,000 to 75,000 clones, more than 65% occurring once. The source material was PBMCs. The chain has TRBV2 and TRBJ2-3; TRBD2 aligns across 10 bases. The clonotype originates from a woman in her 30s in good health and CMV-seronegative. The CDR3 here is CASSEGAGGVLDTQYF. The CDR3, as DNA: TGTGCCAGCAGTGAAGGAGCGGGGGGGGTTCTGGATACGCAGTATTTT.